This TCR beta chain originates from a study of T cell responses to AZD1222 COVID-19 vaccine (dated by TCRdb to the early 2020s). For context, the study as a whole: TCR sequencing was performed for some 250 trial participants, of whom 200 to 220 were given two doses of AZD1222 and approximately 26 were given two doses of MenACWY control vaccine. Enrollment into the trials was organized by age into subgroups of 18-55, 56-69 and 70-plus years, and those subgroups contained roughly 150, 30 and 60 TCR-sequenced participants, respectively. On the study overall, not on this receptor specifically: Participants were mostly white British, with more females than males. The authors suggested clonal diversity may have been underestimated. The whole spike protein was spanned by vaccine-associated CD4 TCRs, and dominant responses were seen in regions 160-218 and 743-854. Because no samples from the day 14 peak response were available, repertoires could be characterized only after the peak T cell response. Epitopes outside the regions mutated in the B.1.351 and B.1.1.7 variants were reportedly recognized by nearly half of the unique spike-specific TCRs. Spike-specific TCR breadth and depth rose significantly after two AZD1222 doses compared with day 0 and with MenACWY recipients. In the small 56-69-year group, the increase in depth fell short of significance, most likely because of low power. Conclusions about previously exposed vaccinees are limited, since just five or six AZD1222 recipients were seropositive for SARS-CoV-2 at baseline.

Details on this clone: Its specific antigen is unknown. Within one base of it there is no much larger clone, and no base qualities were kept.

Read against the paper, the sample's time point label means: baseline before first vaccination. What the treatment or condition label conveys for this sample: meningococcal conjugate vaccine given as trial control. Vaccinee samples came from UK trials COV001 and COV002, including a single-blind randomized controlled phase 2/3 trial of AZD1222 (ChAdOx1 nCoV-19) in healthy adults. Trial participant PBMC samples were collected at day 0 and day 28 after the second dose for TCRbeta chain sequencing. The CDR3 regions of human TCRbeta chains were analyzed by immunosequencing. Per the source publication's procedure: Repertoire TCRs were checked for matches against a reference library of SARS-CoV-2-specific TCRs that had been generated using the MIRA antigen-specificity platform. Breadth meant the fraction of unique TCRs that were SARS-CoV-2-associated, whereas depth meant the fraction of total T cells that were SARS-CoV-2-associated. Each spike-specific TCR was assigned to its reactive spike region and to a CD4 or CD8 class using the MIRA data. Log10-transformed breadth and depth values were compared by one-way ANOVA with Sidak's multiple comparisons tests. What TCRdb holds here is the immuneACCESS table cut down to in-frame rearrangements. Part of the clones is not present; checked against another copy, under half of the missing clones reflect an unresolved V gene, and the others are unexplained. V, J and clone size were drawn from that table, and D and trimming were deduced from the DNA. This sample has 150,000 or so clones in its table, and about 89% of those were observed once. The ten largest make up around 2.8% of the sample.

V is reduced by 4 bases and J by 5 bases, leaving a spacing of 6 bases between them. From the germline V gene (reference sequence), CDR1 is MNHEY and CDR2 is SMNVEV. Including cysteine and phenylalanine, the CDR3 has 12 amino acids. Only CDR3 DNA is held: 36 bases, read in frame from base 1. The receptor was derived from an adult in good health. The receptor chain draws on TRBV27 and TRBJ2-1, with the identity of the D gene unclear. The source material was peripheral blood, sampled on day 0 of MenACWY control vaccination. The CDR3 is CASSSSHNEQFF. The DNA reads TGTGCCAGCAGTTCCTCTCACAATGAGCAGTTCTTC.